This record looks at one T cell receptor beta chain sequence and its context. This specimen comes from a study of blood T cell repertoires in COVID-19. As processed by the authors: From reference gene primer amplification, estimates of nucleated cell counts were derived. Method: immunoSEQ multiplex PCR; TCRdb's copy keeps in-frame clones and lacks some. V, J and clone size reflect that table, while D and trimming were determined from the DNA. The sample includes some 210,000 clones, around 81% of them seen just once. Sequenced sample: PBMCs or T cells enriched from blood (not recorded which). This receptor was identified in a woman in her forties or fifties with acute COVID-19.

CDR3 amino acids: CASSPTGTGSNYGYTF. CDR3 sequence (DNA): TGCGCCAGCAGCCCCACCGGGACAGGGTCTAACTATGGCTACACCTTC. The chain uses TRBV5-1 and TRBJ1-2, with 9 bases aligning to TRBD1. V gave up 4 bases and J gave up 0 bases; unmatched junction bases: 7. CDR1 and CDR2 from the germline V gene are SGHRS and YFSETQ. The CDR3 consists of 16 residues. Full variable domain (missing parts from reference TRBV5-1 and TRBJ1-2): KAGVTQTPRYLIKTRGQQVTLSCSPISGHRSVSWYQQTPGQGLQFLFEYFSETQRNKGNFPGRFSGRQFSNSRSEMNVSTLELGDSALYLCASSPTGTGSNYGYTFGSGTRLTVV.